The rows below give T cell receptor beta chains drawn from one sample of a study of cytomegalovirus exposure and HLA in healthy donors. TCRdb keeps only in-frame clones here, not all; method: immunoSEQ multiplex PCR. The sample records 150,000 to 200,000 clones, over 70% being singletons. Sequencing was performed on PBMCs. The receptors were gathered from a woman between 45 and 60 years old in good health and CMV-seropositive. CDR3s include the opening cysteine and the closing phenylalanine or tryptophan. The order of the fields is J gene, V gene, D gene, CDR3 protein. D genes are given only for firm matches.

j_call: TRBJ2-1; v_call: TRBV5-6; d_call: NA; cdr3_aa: CASSFGRGEQFF
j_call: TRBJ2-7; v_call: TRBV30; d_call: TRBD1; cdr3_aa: CAWSIGQGYEQYF
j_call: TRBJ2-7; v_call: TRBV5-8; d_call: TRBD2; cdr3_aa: CASSLRTAGGAYEQYF
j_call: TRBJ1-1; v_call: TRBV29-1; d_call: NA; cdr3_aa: CSAGTMNTEAFF
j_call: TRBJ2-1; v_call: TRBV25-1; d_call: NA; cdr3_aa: CATQIPTSYNEQFF
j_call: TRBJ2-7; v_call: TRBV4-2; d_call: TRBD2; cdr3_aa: CASSQPGTSEFGEQYF
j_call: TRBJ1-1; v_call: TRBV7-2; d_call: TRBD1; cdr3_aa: CASSFPQGAGTEAFF
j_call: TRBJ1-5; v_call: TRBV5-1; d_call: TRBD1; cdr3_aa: CASSLAPGGGQPQHF
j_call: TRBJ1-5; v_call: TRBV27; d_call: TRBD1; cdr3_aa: CASKKQGVDQPQHF
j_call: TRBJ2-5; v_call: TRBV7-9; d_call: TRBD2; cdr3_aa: CASRETAGETQYF
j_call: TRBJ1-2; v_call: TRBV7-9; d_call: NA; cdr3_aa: CASSLDSRGLGHGYTF
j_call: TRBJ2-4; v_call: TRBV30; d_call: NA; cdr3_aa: CAWSGGGKNIQYF
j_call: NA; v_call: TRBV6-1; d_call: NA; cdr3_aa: CASSEADPMGVYEQYF
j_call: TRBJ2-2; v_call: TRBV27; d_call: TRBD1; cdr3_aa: CASSLWGQGNTGELFF
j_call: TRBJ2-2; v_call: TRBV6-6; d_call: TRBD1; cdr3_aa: CASSHRDRGHTGELFF
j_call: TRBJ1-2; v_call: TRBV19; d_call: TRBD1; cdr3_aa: CASSMGGQSNYGYTF
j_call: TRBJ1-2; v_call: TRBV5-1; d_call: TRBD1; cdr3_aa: CASSPGTGSVGYTF
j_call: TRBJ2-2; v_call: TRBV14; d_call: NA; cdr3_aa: CASSARHGATGELFF
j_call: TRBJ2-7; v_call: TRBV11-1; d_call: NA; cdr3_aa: CASSLEVTGYEQYF
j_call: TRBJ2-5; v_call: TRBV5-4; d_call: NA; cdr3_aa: CASSGDIQETQYF
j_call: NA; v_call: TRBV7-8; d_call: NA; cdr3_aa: CASSLVRYEQYF
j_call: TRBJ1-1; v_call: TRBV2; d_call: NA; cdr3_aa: CASSETGGFGGAFF
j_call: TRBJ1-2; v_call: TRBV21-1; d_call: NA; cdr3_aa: CASSKGGRVYGYTF
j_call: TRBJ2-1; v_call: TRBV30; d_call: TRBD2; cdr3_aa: CAWISGSSYNEQFF
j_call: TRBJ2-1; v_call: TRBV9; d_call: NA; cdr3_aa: CASSVDGGEQFF
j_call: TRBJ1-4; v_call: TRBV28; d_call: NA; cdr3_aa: CASSSSNEKLFF
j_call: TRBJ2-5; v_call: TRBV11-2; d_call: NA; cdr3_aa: CASSHRGVVSGETQYF
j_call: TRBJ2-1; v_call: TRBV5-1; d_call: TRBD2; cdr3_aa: CASSLDGTSGSPQFF
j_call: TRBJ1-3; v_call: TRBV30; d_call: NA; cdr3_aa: CAWSDGASSGNTIYF
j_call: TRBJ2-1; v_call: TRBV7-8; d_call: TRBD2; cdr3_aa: CASSFSGGPYEQFF
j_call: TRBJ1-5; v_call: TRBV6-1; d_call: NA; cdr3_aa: CASRDRQSNQPQHF
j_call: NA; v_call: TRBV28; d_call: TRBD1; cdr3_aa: CASSPHGQDYEQYF
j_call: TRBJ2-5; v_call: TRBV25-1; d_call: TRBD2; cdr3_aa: CASTGVAGGFETQYF
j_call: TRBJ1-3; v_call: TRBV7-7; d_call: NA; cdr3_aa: CASSSHPGNTIYF
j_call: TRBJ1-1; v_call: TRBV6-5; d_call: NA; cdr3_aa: CASSWATEAFF
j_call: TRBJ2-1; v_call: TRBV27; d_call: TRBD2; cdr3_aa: CASSSPWAGEAVDEQFF
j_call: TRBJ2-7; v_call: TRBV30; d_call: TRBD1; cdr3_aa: CAWGLGTGAYEQYF
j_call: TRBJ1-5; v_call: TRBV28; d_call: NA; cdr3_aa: CASTPSGYSNQPQHF
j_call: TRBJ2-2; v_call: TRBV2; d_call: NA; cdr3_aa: CASSDRGRLFF
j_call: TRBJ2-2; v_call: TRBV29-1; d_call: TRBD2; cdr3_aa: CSVAGTSGTPGTGELFF
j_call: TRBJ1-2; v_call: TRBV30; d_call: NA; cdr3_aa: CAWTSGAYGYTF
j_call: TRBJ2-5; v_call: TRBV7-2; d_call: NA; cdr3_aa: CASSVEETQYF
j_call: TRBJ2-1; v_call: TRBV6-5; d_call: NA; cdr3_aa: CASSTPRGGRQFF
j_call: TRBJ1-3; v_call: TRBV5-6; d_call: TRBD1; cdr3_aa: CASSLSARGSGNTIYF
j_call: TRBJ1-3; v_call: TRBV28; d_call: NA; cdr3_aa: CASSLRRGASGNTIYF
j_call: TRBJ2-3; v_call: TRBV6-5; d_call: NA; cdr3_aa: CASKTFQSTDTQYF
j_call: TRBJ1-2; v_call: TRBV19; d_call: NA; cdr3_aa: CASSIERASYGYTF
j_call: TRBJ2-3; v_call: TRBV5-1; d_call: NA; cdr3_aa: CASSLGGDSHTDTQYF
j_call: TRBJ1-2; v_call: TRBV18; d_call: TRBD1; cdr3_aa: CASSSDRGEDGYTF
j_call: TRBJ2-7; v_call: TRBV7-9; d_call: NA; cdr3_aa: CASSLGQGLYEQYF
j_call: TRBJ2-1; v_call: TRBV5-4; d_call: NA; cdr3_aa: CASSPSGWAGSYNEQFF
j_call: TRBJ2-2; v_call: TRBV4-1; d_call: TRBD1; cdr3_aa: CASSQDRDRGGWDTGELFF